This T cell receptor (beta chain) is from a study of blood T cell repertoires in COVID-19. Using immunoSEQ multiplex PCR, the repertoire was profiled, and TCRdb retains in-frame clones only, with some absent. The sample yields some 220,000 clones, roughly 85% seen once. Input material: peripheral blood. The TCR comes from a man aged 45-60 years with COVID-19, enrolled during active disease.

Written as DNA, the CDR3 is TGTGCCAGCAGCAGGGACAGCTTGAACACTGAAGCTTTCTTT. This sequence encodes CASSRDSLNTEAFF. The rearrangement joins TRBV9 to TRBJ1-1, with 7 nucleotides matching TRBD1. The junction had 3 bases not matched to a gene; V was cut back by 4 bases and J by 0 bases. CDR1 and CDR2 (germline): SGDLS, YYNGEE. The CDR3 has 14 amino acids.